The clone carrying this T cell receptor beta chain turned up a few times. In the authors' methods: Amplification with reference gene primers provided the estimates of nucleated cell counts. Produced via immunoSEQ multiplex PCR; TCRdb's table is partial and in-frame only. That table supplies the V and J calls and clone size; D and trimming were determined from the DNA. This sample has roughly 260,000 clones, with 70% to 90% found just once. CDR1 and CDR2 from the germline V gene are SGHRS and YFSETQ. V gave up 7 bases and J gave up 5 bases; unmatched junction bases: 8. CDR3 length equals 14 residues. The data stem from a study of blood T cell repertoires in COVID-19. Study overall: T cells, B-cell-depleted T cells, or PBMCs supplied cDNA or gDNA.

V is TRBV5-1 and J is TRBJ2-2, with 7 positions matching TRBD2. The origin of this receptor is a woman in her forties or fifties with acute or convalescent COVID-19. Sequenced: peripheral blood. This chain's CDR3 is CASYEGGRTGELFF. Written as DNA, the CDR3 is TGCGCCAGCTACGAGGGAGGGAGGACCGGGGAGCTGTTTTTT. The variable domain in full, with the rest retrieved from reference TRBV5-1 and TRBJ2-2, is KAGVTQTPRYLIKTRGQQVTLSCSPISGHRSVSWYQQTPGQGLQFLFEYFSETQRNKGNFPGRFSGRQFSNSRSEMNVSTLELGDSALYLCASYEGGRTGELFFGEGSRLTVL.